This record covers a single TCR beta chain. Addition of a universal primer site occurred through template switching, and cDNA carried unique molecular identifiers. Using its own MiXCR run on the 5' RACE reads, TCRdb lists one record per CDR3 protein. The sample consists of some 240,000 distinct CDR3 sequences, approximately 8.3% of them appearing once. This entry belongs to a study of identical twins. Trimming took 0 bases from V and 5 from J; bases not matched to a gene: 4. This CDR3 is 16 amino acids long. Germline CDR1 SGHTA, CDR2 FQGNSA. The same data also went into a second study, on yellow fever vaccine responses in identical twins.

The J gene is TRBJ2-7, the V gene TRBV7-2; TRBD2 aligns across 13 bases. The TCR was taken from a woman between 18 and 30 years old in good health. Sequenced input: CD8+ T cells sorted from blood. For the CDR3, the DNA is TGTGCCAGCAGCTTAGCACTAGCGGGGGGGACGGACGAGCAGTACTTC. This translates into CASSLALAGGTDEQYF.